These 27 T cell receptor beta chains were sequenced from one sample in a study of T-cell reconstitution after alpha-beta-depleted transplantation in children. Construction of the TCRbeta library involved unique molecular identifiers. TCRdb re-called the PCR reads with MiXCR, one entry per CDR3 protein. The data hold about 300,000 distinct CDR3 sequences, with roughly 9.1% observed a single time. This sample comprised PBMCs, obtained before TCRalphabeta/CD19-depleted stem cell transplant. Receptors originate from a boy younger than two with acute myeloid leukemia, due to receive a stem cell transplant.

The chain has TRBV23-1 and TRBJ2-2, with TRBD1 matching 7 bases. TRBV23-1 is recorded as an ORF, its role being uncertain. CDR3 size: 15 residues. The V segment lost 0 bases and the J segment 9 bases; nucleotides outside the gene matches: 7. CDR3 amino acids: CASSQSGQPQRELFF. For the CDR3, the DNA is TGCGCCAGCAGTCAATCGGGACAGCCGCAAAGGGAGCTGTTTTTT.

This clonotype was seen more than once but under ten times. The chain is built from TRBV9 and TRBJ1-5, with D possibly being TRBD1 (6 bases). V lost 0 bases to trimming and J lost 7 bases, with 11 bases between them. Germline V gene sequence: CDR1 SGDLS, CDR2 YYNGEE. This CDR3 is built from 14 residues. DNA for the CDR3: TGTGCCAGCAGCGTAGGAGGGGGTAGACAGCCCCAGCATTTT. Protein sequence: CASSVGGGRQPQHF.

Ten or more counts support this clonotype. The chain uses TRBV7-2 and TRBJ2-3; D is possibly TRBD2 (7 bases). The V end lost 5 bases, the J end lost 2 bases, and 17 bases lay between the germline ends. The germline V gene encodes CDR1 SGHTA and CDR2 FQGNSA. This CDR3 contains 16 residues. The CDR3 coding sequence is TGTGCCAGCAGCAGTAGGGTCGGGGGGCCCACAGATACGCAGTATTTT. It yields the protein CASSSRVGGPTDTQYF.

Points on this clonotype: Its ends do not fully match the called genes, so a read error is possible. The chain is built from TRBV6-5 and TRBJ2-2; D is unclear. From germline, CDR1 is MNHEY and CDR2 SVGAGI. The CDR3 runs to 12 residues. Here the CDR3 reads CARSYRAGELFF. DNA for the CDR3: TGTGCCAGAAGTTACCGCGCAGGGGAGCTGTTTTTT.

Concerning this clonotype itself: A much larger clone is a single base away; this may be a read error. The chain couples TRBV3-1 to TRBJ2-3; the match to TRBD2 covers 10 bases. The CDR3 runs 15 residues. CDR1 LGHDT and CDR2 YNNKEL come from the germline V gene (reference sequence). CDR3 nucleotides: TGTGCCTGCAGCCAAGATCCAGCGGGAGGGGATACGCAGTATTTT. Translated: CACSQDPAGGDTQYF.

The CDR3 region has the DNA TGTGCCTGGAGTGTACTTAAAAGCACAGATACGCAGTATTTT. It translates to CAWSVLKSTDTQYF. The rearrangement joins TRBV30 to TRBJ2-3; D is ambiguous. Trimming removed 0 bases from V and 0 bases from J, with 7 bases in between. Germline values: CDR1 GTSNPN, CDR2 SVGIG (reference sequence). The CDR3 totals 14 residues.

This clonotype was recorded at least ten times. The chain is built from TRBV12-3 or TRBV12-4 and TRBJ2-1; TRBD2 aligns across 11 bases. The CDR3 is 14 residues long. After removal of 10 bases from V and 4 bases from J, the junction contained 6 bases not matched to a gene. The CDR3 DNA follows: TGTGCCACTGCGCTAGCGGGAGGATACAATGAGCAGTTCTTC. Protein sequence: CATALAGGYNEQFF.

Turning to this clonotype: Being one base from a much bigger clone, this may be a read error. V gene TRBV6-1 combines with J gene TRBJ1-1, with D possibly TRBD1 on 6 matching bases. Germline CDR1 is MNHNS and CDR2 is SASEGT. The CDR3 is 13 residues long. CDR3 amino acids: CASRTGGSTDAFF. CDR3 coding DNA: TGTGCCAGCAGGACAGGAGGGAGCACTGACGCTTTCTTT.

The J gene is TRBJ1-4, the V gene TRBV28; D is possibly TRBD1 (5 bases). Trimming took off 8 bases at V and 0 bases at J, with 16 bases between the two ends. This CDR3 is built from 16 residues. CDR1 and CDR2 from the germline V gene are MDHEN and SYDVKM. CDR3: CASGTYVFATNEKLFF. For the CDR3, the DNA is TGTGCCAGCGGGACGTACGTTTTTGCAACTAATGAAAAACTGTTTTTT.

This clonotype was counted at least ten times. The chain joins TRBV2 to TRBJ2-4; D is unclear. The ends were cut back, 3 bases at V and 0 bases at J, with 9 bases in the middle. CDR1 SNHLY and CDR2 FYNNEI come from the germline V gene. This CDR3 spans 15 amino acids. CDR3 DNA: TGTGCCAGCAGTGAGACACTTCTAGCCAAAAACATTCAGTACTTC. Translated, it gives CASSETLLAKNIQYF.

In its sample, this clonotype was seen many times. The chain couples TRBV9 to TRBJ1-5; unclear D gene. The V and J ends lost 0 bases and 2 bases respectively, with 9 bases between them. The CDR3 extends over 15 amino acids. CDR1 and CDR2 from the germline V gene are SGDLS and YYNGEE. CDR3 in DNA: TGTGCCAGCAGCGTAGGTGCAGGACGCAATCAGCCCCAGCATTTT. As protein: CASSVGAGRNQPQHF.

This clonotype showed up many times. The chain couples TRBV7-9 to TRBJ2-7; D is undetermined. CDR1 and CDR2 from the germline V gene are SEHNR and FQNEAQ (reference sequence). CDR3 size: 15 residues. The ends were cut back, 1 base at V and 2 bases at J, with 12 bases in the middle. The CDR3 bases are TGTGCCAGCAGCTTAGGTGCCGCTTTGGCCTACGAGCAGTACTTC. Translation: CASSLGAALAYEQYF.

Ten or more counts support this clonotype. The rearrangement links TRBV20-1 to TRBJ2-3; D gene ambiguous. This CDR3 has 14 residues. V lost 3 bases and J lost 1, with 11 bases in between. Germline CDR1 is DFQATT and CDR2 is SNEGSKA (reference sequence). CDR3 nucleotides: TGCAGTGCTAGGATGGTGGGCCGCACAGATACGCAGTATTTT. As protein: CSARMVGRTDTQYF.

This clonotype was detected ten times or more. The chain uses TRBV28 and TRBJ2-1; TRBD1 matches 7 bases. J lost 8 bases, V lost 3 bases, and 13 bases had no gene match. CDR3 length equals 16 residues. The V gene's germline CDR1 is MDHEN and CDR2 SYDVKM. CDR3 region: CASSFGSGGFGDEQFF. The CDR3, as DNA: TGTGCCAGCAGTTTCGGATCAGGGGGATTTGGGGATGAGCAGTTCTTC.

The chain combines TRBV7-6 with TRBJ2-3; D remains unclear. This CDR3 contains 13 residues. Germline CDR1 is SGHVS and CDR2 is FNYEAQ. Trimming shortened V by 6 bases and J by 2 bases, and 9 bases separated the two germline ends. DNA of the CDR3: TGTGCCAGCAGGGACGGAAACACAGATACGCAGTATTTT. It yields the protein CASRDGNTDTQYF.

Many counts were recorded for this clonotype. The CDR3 spells CASSFRRGPSTDTQYF. CDR3 coding DNA: TGTGCCAGCAGCTTTAGAAGAGGCCCTAGCACAGATACGCAGTATTTT. This chain connects TRBV7-9 to TRBJ2-3; D unresolved. Germline V gene sequence: CDR1 SEHNR, CDR2 FQNEAQ (reference sequence). Trimming stripped 3 bases from V and 0 bases from J, with 13 bases between. This CDR3 comprises 16 residues.

This clonotype was recorded at least ten times. The rearrangement uses TRBV5-5 and TRBJ1-1; tentative D call: TRBD1 (5 bases). CDR3 length: 12 amino acids. V shed 4 bases and J shed 7 bases, with 11 bases lying between them. The germline gives CDR1 SGHKS, CDR2 YYEKEE (reference sequence). The CDR3 DNA reads as TGTGCCAGCAGCCCGGGGGGAATTGAAGCTTTCTTT. This translates into CASSPGGIEAFF.

This clonotype was seen many times. V is TRBV25-1 and J is TRBJ2-7; D is uncertain. There are 12 residues in the CDR3. V dropped 7 bases and J dropped 0 bases, with 7 bases sitting between them. Germline lookup yields CDR1 MGHDK and CDR2 SYGVNS. The CDR3 loop is CASTSSSYEQYF. CDR3 in DNA: TGTGCCAGCACTTCATCCTCCTACGAGCAGTACTTC.

Only a few counts were recorded for this clonotype. This rearrangement joins TRBV25-1 to TRBJ2-5; D remains ambiguous. V shed 2 bases and J shed 4 bases, with 17 bases lying between them. Germline CDR1 and CDR2: MGHDK and SYGVNS. The CDR3 has 16 residues. The CDR3 DNA reads TGTGCCAGCAGTGAAGGGGTTTCAAGGGCCCGAGAGACCCAGTACTTC. Amino acid sequence: CASSEGVSRARETQYF.

At least ten counts were recorded for this clonotype. The CDR3 sequence: CSAIPGNTEAFF. The CDR3 bases are TGCAGTGCTATCCCGGGAAACACTGAAGCTTTCTTT. The chain has TRBV20-1 and TRBJ1-1, with D unclear. V lost 4 bases and J lost 2, with 8 bases in between. This CDR3 spans 12 amino acids. Per the germline V gene, CDR1 is DFQATT and CDR2 is SNEGSKA (reference sequence).

This clonotype came up many times. This chain links TRBV7-2 with TRBJ2-3, with unresolved D. Trimming pared 5 bases from V and 4 bases from J, leaving 16 bases between. CDR1 is SGHTA and CDR2 is FQGNSA in the germline V gene. The length of the CDR3 is 15 residues. CDR3 nucleotide sequence: TGTGCCAGCAGCCGCTCAGGAAGTGGACCAGATACGCAGTATTTT. Its protein product is CASSRSGSGPDTQYF.

This clonotype was seen many times. The chain carries TRBV28 and TRBJ2-7, with D unclear. This CDR3 spans 13 amino acids. Germline V gene data show CDR1 as MDHEN and CDR2 as SYDVKM. V was trimmed by 4 bases and J by 4 bases, leaving 11 bases between them. CDR3 amino acids: CASSWADGYEQYF. Here the CDR3 DNA reads TGTGCCAGCAGTTGGGCCGACGGTTACGAGCAGTACTTC.

This clonotype was seen ten or more times. Here the CDR3 reads CASSLNGESTDTQYF. Written as DNA, the CDR3 is TGTGCCAGCAGCTTAAACGGGGAAAGCACAGATACGCAGTATTTT. The chain links TRBV13 to TRBJ2-3, with D tentatively TRBD2 (5 bases). Germline CDR1 PRHDT, CDR2 FYEKMQ (reference sequence). This CDR3 has 15 amino acids. V was clipped by 2 bases and J by 0 bases, with 9 bases between them.

The rearrangement uses TRBV12-3 or TRBV12-4 and TRBJ2-1; 9 bases are shared with TRBD1. CDR3 length: 14 amino acids. The J segment lost 9 bases and the V segment lost 1 base, leaving 4 bases of the junction unmatched. The CDR3 region has the DNA TGTGCCAGCAGTTTAGGACAGGGGGGGGGTGAGCAGTTCTTC. It codes for CASSLGQGGGEQFF.

This clonotype has a count of ten or more. The V and J genes are TRBV27 and TRBJ2-6, with a possible D match to TRBD2 (5 bases). This CDR3 is 17 amino acids long. The germline V gene has CDR1 MNHEY and CDR2 SMNVEV (reference sequence). V shed 0 bases and J shed 2 bases, with 11 bases lying between them. CDR3 DNA sequence: TGTGCCAGCAGTTTATCCTCCCCGGGGACTGGGGCCAACGTCCTGACTTTC. It codes for CASSLSSPGTGANVLTF.

About this clonotype itself: It may be a read error: a sequence one base away is much more abundant. The chain has TRBV7-9 and TRBJ2-4; 7 bases are a match to TRBD1. The length of the CDR3 is 14 residues. The germline V gene encodes CDR1 SEHNR and CDR2 FQNEAQ (reference sequence). Trimming removed 0 bases from V and 5 bases from J; junction bases left unmatched: 1. The DNA of the CDR3 is TGTGCCAGCAGCTTAGCTGGACAGGAAAACATTCAGTACTTC. It yields the protein CASSLAGQENIQYF.

At least ten counts were recorded for this clonotype. The rearrangement links TRBV5-1 to TRBJ1-5; a possible D gene is TRBD1 (5 bases). Germline V gene lookup returns CDR1 SGHRS and CDR2 YFSETQ. V was trimmed by 0 bases and J by 7 bases, leaving 11 bases between them. The CDR3 extends over 14 amino acids. The CDR3 DNA follows: TGCGCCAGCAGCTTGGAGTCCGGGGGACAGCCCCAGCATTTT. Amino acid sequence: CASSLESGGQPQHF.